The subject of this entry is one T cell receptor beta chain. Its antigen remains unknown. Each gene name is a mouse one. The entry originates in a study of tissue T cells after allogeneic stem cell transplantation. Sequenced by immunoSEQ multiplex PCR; TCRdb stores in-frame clones only, minus some. The sample holds about 48,000 clones; less than 75% are singletons and the top ten take roughly 0.7%. The study, taken as a whole, reports: Which tissue TCRs were alloreactive or antigen-specific was not determined. Some clones might be persisting host cells. Blood and spleen captured only part of the tissue TCR repertoire. Motif-based clustering found tissue-specific repertoire signatures shared across patients, though few clones were shared. Anatomically similar tissues had similar TCR repertoires within each patient.

This TCR was recovered from a pool of C57BL/6 mice in good health. The sequenced material came from sorted cells pooled from one or two spleens.

The CDR3 region is CASSFPGDTEVFF. Incomplete CDR3 DNA: TGTGCAAGCAGCTTCCCAGGGGACACAGAAGTCTTC. The chain is built from TRBV16 and TRBJ1-1; D possibly corresponds to TRBD1 (6 bases). The CDR3 is cut off 1 residue early in the read; its end comes from the germline J gene. The V and J ends lost 3 bases and 3 bases respectively, with 8 bases between them. Germline CDR1 reads SGHSA; CDR2 reads FRNQAP. This CDR3 spans 13 amino acids.